The 18 T cell receptor beta chains below all came from one sample that was sequenced in a study of T cell clonotyping in hematopoietic cell transplantation. Sequenced by immunoSEQ multiplex PCR; TCRdb stores in-frame clones only, minus some. The repertoire consists of 1,000 to 1,300 clones, with 90% to 95% occurring once and the leading ten covering 3.5% to 4%. Sequencing used PBMCs, obtained 180 days after allogeneic stem cell transplant. Receptor source: a male patient aged 50 to 59 who had an allogeneic stem cell transplant from a related donor, so T cells may come from the graft donor. Some clones in this sample may be carry-over from other donors' samples.

J is TRBJ1-3 and V is TRBV14; maybe TRBD1 (5 bases). Germline V gene sequence: CDR1 SGHDN, CDR2 FVKESK. The CDR3 is 15 amino acids. V was pared by 5 bases and J by 4 bases, with 15 bases between. The CDR3 coding sequence is TGTGCCAGCAGCACCCGGACATTCATAGGAAACACCATATATTTT. As protein: CASSTRTFIGNTIYF.

The chain combines TRBV6-1 with TRBJ2-7; possibly TRBD1 or TRBD2 for D (5 bases each). The V end lost 7 bases, the J end lost 5 bases, and 9 bases lay between the germline ends. Per germline, CDR1 MNHNS and CDR2 SASEGT. This CDR3 has 11 residues. CDR3 region: CASNLGDEQYF. CDR3 nucleotide sequence: TGTGCCAGCAACCTGGGGGACGAGCAGTACTTC.

The chain has TRBV28 and TRBJ2-7, with 8 bases aligning to TRBD2. Germline loops: CDR1 MDHEN, CDR2 SYDVKM. V dropped 6 bases and J dropped 3; count of bases not matched to a gene: 4. The CDR3 is 13 residues long. For the CDR3, the DNA is TGTGCCAGCAGCCATCGGGGGGGCTACGAGCAGTACTTC. Its translation is CASSHRGGYEQYF.

The CDR3 region is CASTIRDPGELFF. The CDR3 coding sequence is TGTGCCAGCACGATCAGGGACCCCGGGGAGCTGTTTTTT. This chain joins TRBV11-3 and TRBJ2-2; D possibly uses TRBD1 or TRBD2 (5 bases each). The CDR3 totals 13 residues. V was shortened by 7 bases and J by 6 bases, with 12 bases between the two germline ends. Germline CDR1 SGHNT, CDR2 YENEEA.

DNA of the CDR3: TGTGCCAGCAGCTTAGGGGCTGGAAACACCATATATTTT. Translated: CASSLGAGNTIYF. The chain joins TRBV7-9 to TRBJ1-3; D not certain. V dropped 1 base and J dropped 2 bases, with 3 bases sitting between them. Germline values: CDR1 SEHNR, CDR2 FQNEAQ (reference sequence). The CDR3 consists of 13 residues.

The chain is built from TRBV6-5 and TRBJ1-5; a weak D match, TRBD1 (5 bases). The CDR3 consists of 12 residues. Germline CDR1 and CDR2: MNHEY and SVGAGI. V lost 8 bases and J lost 2, with 7 bases in between. The CDR3 sequence is CASGGGNQPQHF. The DNA of the CDR3 is TGTGCCAGCGGGGGGGGCAATCAGCCCCAGCATTTT.

The CDR3 loop is CASSLDPGQGPYNEQFF. The CDR3, as DNA: TGTGCCAGCAGCTTAGACCCGGGACAGGGTCCCTACAATGAGCAGTTCTTC. The genes are TRBV7-2 and TRBJ2-1; 9 positions agree with TRBD1. V gave up 1 base and J gave up 2 bases; unmatched junction bases: 6. CDR3 length equals 17 residues. In germline, CDR1 is SGHTA, CDR2 FQGNSA.

In nucleotides, the CDR3 is TGCAGCATCGACGGGGCAACAGATACGCAGTATTTT. It specifies CSIDGATDTQYF. This rearrangement joins TRBV29-1 to TRBJ2-3, with D possibly called TRBD1 or TRBD2 (5 bases each). Germline CDR1 is SQVTM and CDR2 is ANQGSEA. The CDR3 runs 12 residues. Trimming removed 8 bases from V and 3 bases from J, with 12 bases in between.

The table lists this clone with a count of one. The chain links TRBV30 to TRBJ1-2, with D maybe TRBD1 (5 bases). Germline loops: CDR1 GTSNPN, CDR2 SVGIG (reference sequence). With 4 bases removed from V and 6 bases from J, the gap between germline ends came to 18 bases. The CDR3 runs to 14 residues. The CDR3 nucleotides are TGTGCCTGGACCGGTAGGGGATCGGGAAATGGCTACACCTTC. Encoded protein: CAWTGRGSGNGYTF.

This chain links TRBV9 with TRBJ2-3; 9 bases map to TRBD2. V trimming: 0 bases; J trimming: 2 bases; junction bases outside the gene matches: 10. The CDR3 loop spans 18 amino acids. Germline lookup yields CDR1 SGDLS and CDR2 YYNGEE. CDR3 nucleotides: TGTGCCAGCAGCGTAGATCTTCCGCGGGAGGGCCCCACAGATACGCAGTATTTT. It encodes CASSVDLPREGPTDTQYF.

J is TRBJ2-3 and V is TRBV19; no reliable D call. The germline V gene has CDR1 LNHDA and CDR2 SQIVND (reference sequence). V dropped 6 bases and J dropped 1 base, with 11 bases sitting between them. The CDR3 loop spans 14 amino acids. As DNA, the CDR3 is TGTGCCAGTAGACTGGGTCCTGGCACAGATACGCAGTATTTT. Translation: CASRLGPGTDTQYF.

This clone has only one observation. The rearrangement uses TRBV6-5 and TRBJ2-1; no clear D. The V and J ends lost 4 bases and 0 bases respectively, with 10 bases between them. This CDR3 comprises 15 residues. Germline V gives CDR1 MNHEY, CDR2 SVGAGI. The CDR3 reads CASSLGPSSYNEQFF. Written as DNA, the CDR3 is TGTGCCAGCAGTTTAGGACCGAGCTCCTACAATGAGCAGTTCTTC.

The rearrangement links TRBV6-1 to TRBJ2-5; maybe TRBD2 (5 bases). V shed 1 base and J shed 5 bases, with 14 bases lying between them. The CDR3 loop spans 15 amino acids. CDR1 and CDR2 from the germline V gene are MNHNS and SASEGT. In nucleotides, the CDR3 is TGTGCCAGCAGTGAAGATCTGGGGAGCCGGGAGACCCAGTACTTC. Amino acids: CASSEDLGSRETQYF.

The gene calls are TRBV6-4 and TRBJ2-6, with D possibly TRBD2 on 6 matching bases. This CDR3 contains 18 residues. Per germline, CDR1 MRHNA and CDR2 SNTAGT. Trimming took off 2 bases at V and 5 bases at J, with 19 bases between the two ends. The CDR3 DNA follows: TGTGCCAGCAGTGACAGGGACTCACGACAAAGTCGGGCCAACGTCCTGACTTTC. Its translation: CASSDRDSRQSRANVLTF.

The genes are TRBV28 and TRBJ2-7; D is undetermined. Trimming took 2 bases from V and 6 from J, leaving 11 bases between them. The germline gives CDR1 MDHEN, CDR2 SYDVKM. The CDR3 spans 13 residues. CDR3 sequence (DNA): TGTGCCAGCAGTTTAGGAGTAAAGGGCGAGCAGTACTTC. As protein: CASSLGVKGEQYF.

The chain joins TRBV30 to TRBJ1-1; 7 bases align to TRBD1. The V segment lost 2 bases and the J segment 2 bases; nucleotides outside the gene matches: 14. Germline CDR1 and CDR2: GTSNPN and SVGIG (reference sequence). The CDR3 consists of 17 residues. CDR3 amino acids: CAWSPPGGRGRNTEAFF. CDR3 sequence (DNA): TGTGCCTGGAGTCCACCGGGAGGCAGGGGGAGAAACACTGAAGCTTTCTTT. The variable domain in full, with the rest retrieved from reference TRBV30 and TRBJ1-1, is SQTIHQWPATLVQPVGSPLSLECTVEGTSNPNLYWYRQAAGRGLQLLFYSVGIGQISSEVPQNLSASRPQDRQFILSSKKLLLSDSGFYLCAWSPPGGRGRNTEAFFGQGTRLTVV.

The CDR3 loop reads CASSLFVGQGNSPLHF. The CDR3 DNA reads as TGTGCCAGCAGTTTATTTGTGGGACAGGGTAATTCACCCCTCCACTTT. The rearrangement uses TRBV27 and TRBJ1-6, with 9 bases identical to TRBD1. The germline gives CDR1 MNHEY, CDR2 SMNVEV (reference sequence). Trimming cost V 1 base and J 6 bases; bases outside gene matches: 4. The CDR3 runs to 16 residues.

The chain combines TRBV6-5 with TRBJ1-5; D is ambiguous. This CDR3 is 15 amino acids long. The germline V and J ends were trimmed by 2 bases and 3 bases, with 11 bases remaining between them. Germline V gives CDR1 MNHEY, CDR2 SVGAGI. CDR3 coding DNA: TGTGCCAGCAGTTACGGGTCAGGAAACAATCAGCCCCAGCATTTT. This gives the protein CASSYGSGNNQPQHF.